Described below is a single TCR beta chain sequence and its context. The antigen remains undetermined. This sample stems from a study of a mutant IDH1 vaccine in newly diagnosed glioma. Study-level information: Treated patients showed a male proportion of approximately 62%, a female proportion of 37.5%, and a mean age of 40.4 years. Every participant had undergone radiotherapy, temozolomide, or both before, and most underwent both.

Study results and limitations: Seemingly, top peripheral T cell clonotype changes bore no relation to pseudoprogression.

Assay: immunoSEQ multiplex PCR; the TCRdb copy retains only in-frame clones and omits some. The table records under 80,000 clones, 86% of them present only once. The CDR3 has 16 amino acids. The V gene's germline CDR1 is SNHLY and CDR2 FYNNEI. Between the trimmed V and J ends, which lost 5 bases and 7 bases, there was a span of 23 bases. Time point in this sample: baseline, week 1 (first vaccination visit). Indicated treatment: pre-vaccination baseline after standard-of-care therapy. New WHO grade 3 or 4 astrocytomas that were IDH1-mutant and ATRX-lost occurred in the donors. This receptor was taken from a man aged 25-45 years with glioma. The chain has TRBV2 and TRBJ1-1, with D perhaps matching TRBD1 (5 bases). Sequenced here: PBMCs, sampled from a glioma patient treated with radiotherapy, temozolomide or both. The CDR3 spells CASSSSYGNRRGEAFF. The CDR3 region has the DNA TGTGCCAGCAGTTCCTCTTACGGTAACCGGAGGGGTGAAGCTTTCTTT.